These 25 T cell receptor beta chains share one sample of origin, sequenced in a study of T-cell reconstitution after alpha-beta-depleted transplantation in children. Researchers prepared the TCRbeta library using unique molecular identifiers, the study reports. TCRdb reprocessed the PCR reads via MiXCR and lists one record per CDR3 protein. The repertoire holds 550,000 to 800,000 distinct CDR3 sequences, with around 13% as singletons. This material consisted of PBMCs, taken before TCRalphabeta/CD19-depleted stem cell transplant. These receptors all come from a girl aged 2 to 10 with congenital amegakaryocytic thrombocytopenia, due to receive a stem cell transplant.

Ten or more counts support this clonotype. The genes are TRBV11-1 and TRBJ1-1; 9 bases match TRBD1. This CDR3 has 14 amino acids. Germline V gene sequence: CDR1 SGHAT, CDR2 FQDESV (reference sequence). The V gene end was trimmed by 5 bases and the J gene end by 5 bases; junction bases not matched to a gene: 6. The CDR3 DNA follows: TGTGCCAGCAGCCCACGACAGGGGGGTACTGAAGCTTTCTTT. Its protein product is CASSPRQGGTEAFF.

The chain uses TRBV7-2 and TRBJ1-5, with unresolved D. V lost 2 bases to trimming and J lost 4 bases, with 12 bases between them. The germline gives CDR1 SGHTA, CDR2 FQGNSA. CDR3 length: 15 residues. The CDR3 DNA reads TGTGCCAGCAGCTTATACGACATATTAAATCAGCCCCAGCATTTT. Its translation is CASSLYDILNQPQHF.

This clonotype showed up many times. The rearrangement uses TRBV5-1 and TRBJ1-1, with D tentatively TRBD1 (5 bases). Germline lookup yields CDR1 SGHRS and CDR2 YFSETQ. CDR3 length: 15 amino acids. Trimming took 2 bases from V and 3 from J, leaving 14 bases between them. CDR3 amino acids: CASSFRGPFYTEAFF. The CDR3 DNA reads as TGCGCCAGCAGCTTCCGGGGCCCCTTCTACACTGAAGCTTTCTTT.

Comments on this clonotype: This may come from a read error, since a much larger clone is one base off. This chain links TRBV20-1 with TRBJ2-1; 12 positions agree with TRBD2. This CDR3 region has 16 residues. The germline V gene encodes CDR1 DFQATT and CDR2 SNEGSKA (reference sequence). CDR3 residues: CCARGGGLAGFNEQFF. The DNA of the CDR3 is TGCTGTGCTAGAGGCGGCGGACTAGCGGGATTCAATGAGCAGTTCTTC.

The chain combines TRBV19 with TRBJ2-5, with D perhaps given as TRBD1 or TRBD2 (5 bases each). The CDR3 is 15 amino acids. The V gene lost 5 bases and the J gene lost 1 base, with 14 bases spanning the gap. Looked up from germline, CDR1 is LNHDA and CDR2 is SQIVND (reference sequence). Here the CDR3 DNA reads TGTGCCAGTAGTGCCCGACGGGGCATCCAAGAGACCCAGTACTTC. It codes for CASSARRGIQETQYF.

This clonotype was picked up a small number of times. The chain combines TRBV7-6 with TRBJ2-1, with D tentatively TRBD1 or TRBD2 (5 bases each). Germline lookup yields CDR1 SGHVS and CDR2 FNYEAQ. Between the trimmed V and J ends, which lost 2 bases and 1 base, there was a span of 18 bases. The CDR3 covers 18 residues. The CDR3 spells CASSLQIGTLRSYNEQFF. In nucleotides, the CDR3 is TGTGCCAGCAGCTTACAAATCGGGACCTTACGGTCCTACAATGAGCAGTTCTTC.

The rearrangement joins TRBV12-3 or TRBV12-4 to TRBJ2-2; 9 nucleotides align to TRBD1. Trimming cost V 6 bases and J 5 bases; bases outside gene matches: 7. CDR3 length equals 15 residues. This CDR3 reads CASSQTGGRTGELFF. The DNA of the CDR3 is TGTGCCAGCAGCCAAACAGGGGGCCGGACCGGGGAGCTGTTTTTT.

The chain joins TRBV4-1 to TRBJ2-5; the D gene is possibly TRBD2 (5 bases). V lost 2 bases and J lost 3, with 10 bases in between. From germline, CDR1 is MGHRA and CDR2 YSYEKL. This CDR3 region has 14 residues. The CDR3 loop reads CASSQYTAEETQYF. For the CDR3, the DNA is TGCGCCAGCAGCCAATATACAGCGGAAGAGACCCAGTACTTC.

This clonotype has a count of ten or more. The V gene is TRBV10-3, the J gene TRBJ2-2, with 10 bases identical to TRBD2. After removal of 0 bases from V and 5 bases from J, the junction contained 3 bases not matched to a gene. In germline, CDR1 is ENHRY, CDR2 SYGVKD. The CDR3 extends over 16 amino acids. CDR3 coding DNA: TGTGCCATCAGTGAGTCCGGACTAGCGGAAACCGGGGAGCTGTTTTTT. Translation gives CAISESGLAETGELFF.

This clonotype appeared many times. This chain connects TRBV15 to TRBJ2-1; D might be TRBD2 (5 bases). The CDR3 extends over 11 amino acids. Germline V gene data show CDR1 as LNHNV and CDR2 as YYDKDF (reference sequence). V shed 7 bases and J shed 5 bases, with 6 bases lying between them. The CDR3 DNA reads TGTGCCACCAAGCGGAACAATGAGCAGTTCTTC. Amino acids: CATKRNNEQFF.

V gene TRBV15 combines with J gene TRBJ2-2; D is undetermined. CDR3 length equals 15 residues. Germline CDR1 and CDR2: LNHNV and YYDKDF (reference sequence). V was trimmed by 2 bases and J by 2 bases, leaving 9 bases between them. CDR3 in amino acids: CATSRPDGNTGELFF. The CDR3 DNA follows: TGTGCCACCAGCAGACCGGACGGAAACACCGGGGAGCTGTTTTTT.

This clonotype was counted at least ten times. The chain combines TRBV27 with TRBJ2-2, with D tentatively TRBD1 (5 bases). The germline V gene has CDR1 MNHEY and CDR2 SMNVEV (reference sequence). The V end lost 6 bases, the J end lost 2 bases, and 13 bases lay between the germline ends. The CDR3 loop spans 15 amino acids. The CDR3 loop is CASRIVDSNTGELFF. For the CDR3, the DNA is TGTGCCAGCAGGATCGTTGACAGTAACACCGGGGAGCTGTTTTTT.

Ten or more counts support this clonotype. The chain joins TRBV5-1 to TRBJ2-3; possibly TRBD2 for D (5 bases). The CDR3 has 16 residues. Trimming shortened V by 4 bases and J by 0 bases, and 15 bases separated the two germline ends. CDR1 SGHRS and CDR2 YFSETQ come from the germline V gene. The CDR3 region has the DNA TGCGCCAGCAGCACCCACCCCCCGGGAAGCACAGATACGCAGTATTTT. Protein product: CASSTHPPGSTDTQYF.

The CDR3 DNA is TGTGCCAGCAGTCAGCAAAGTGGACCTCCTACCTTC. It translates to CASSQQSGPPTF. The chain joins TRBV2 to TRBJ1-2; D uncertain. The CDR3 runs 12 residues. Germline loops: CDR1 SNHLY, CDR2 FYNNEI. The germline V and J ends were trimmed by 5 bases and 14 bases, with 18 bases remaining between them.

This chain uses TRBV5-1 with TRBJ2-1; 10 nucleotides align to TRBD2. The CDR3 loop spans 18 amino acids. The junction had 9 bases not matched to a gene; V was cut back by 0 bases and J by 3 bases. Germline assignment: CDR1 SGHRS and CDR2 YFSETQ. The CDR3 spells CASSLAGAGTSDYNEQFF. The CDR3, as DNA: TGCGCCAGCAGCTTGGCCGGGGCGGGGACTAGCGACTACAATGAGCAGTTCTTC.

This clonotype has a handful of counts. The J gene is TRBJ2-7, the V gene TRBV12-3 or TRBV12-4; D call uncertain. This CDR3 region has 11 residues. V dropped 3 bases and J dropped 7 bases, with 7 bases sitting between them. The CDR3 protein is CASSFYREQYF. The CDR3 DNA follows: TGTGCCAGCAGTTTCTATAGGGAGCAGTACTTC.

This clonotype has ten or more counts. V and J are TRBV6-5 and TRBJ2-3; 10 nucleotides match TRBD2. The ends lost 1 base at V and 6 bases at J; junction bases unmatched: 10. CDR3 length: 17 amino acids. Per germline, CDR1 MNHEY and CDR2 SVGAGI. CDR3 residues: CASSYFFSGRATDTQYF. CDR3 nucleotide sequence: TGTGCCAGCAGTTACTTTTTCAGCGGGAGGGCCACTGATACGCAGTATTTT.

In this sample, this clonotype turned up many times. The chain employs TRBV5-1 and TRBJ2-3; D not certain. Deletions cut 0 bases from V and 2 bases from J, with 7 bases between. CDR3 length: 14 residues. CDR1 SGHRS and CDR2 YFSETQ come from the germline V gene. The CDR3 reads CASSLGVDTDTQYF. The CDR3 DNA sequence: TGCGCCAGCAGCTTGGGGGTCGACACAGATACGCAGTATTTT.

This clonotype has only a few counts. The chain couples TRBV20-1 to TRBJ2-3; the D gene is possibly TRBD1 (5 bases). Per germline, CDR1 DFQATT and CDR2 SNEGSKA (reference sequence). The ends were cut back, 5 bases at V and 0 bases at J, with 9 bases in the middle. CDR3 length: 13 residues. CDR3 amino acids: CSAPQDSTDTQYF. The CDR3 DNA reads as TGCAGTGCTCCACAGGACAGCACAGATACGCAGTATTTT.

The chain carries TRBV4-2 and TRBJ2-7; 8 bases fit TRBD2. There are 18 residues in the CDR3. Unmatched junction bases numbered 10, after V lost 0 bases and J lost 0 bases. In germline, CDR1 is LGHNA, CDR2 YNFKEQ. The CDR3 protein is CASSQDRREVRSSYEQYF. CDR3 in DNA: TGTGCCAGCAGCCAAGATAGGCGGGAGGTCCGAAGCTCCTACGAGCAGTACTTC.

The chain combines TRBV7-2 with TRBJ2-1, with D possibly TRBD2 on 6 matching bases. Between the trimmed V and J ends, which lost 3 bases and 8 bases, there was a span of 20 bases. The CDR3 has 16 amino acids. Germline loops: CDR1 SGHTA, CDR2 FQGNSA. CDR3 bases: TGTGCCAGCAGCTTTCTGACCGGAGGGTTTGTGGATGAGCAGTTCTTC. Its protein product is CASSFLTGGFVDEQFF.

This clonotype was seen only a few times. The rearrangement uses TRBV6-2 or TRBV6-3 and TRBJ2-1; 8 positions match TRBD2. The CDR3 covers 15 residues. Per germline, CDR1 MNHEY and CDR2 SVGEGT. V shed 8 bases, J shed 7 bases, and the junction held 13 bases outside the gene matches. This chain's CDR3 is CASGTREGQVNEQFF. The DNA for the CDR3 is TGTGCCAGCGGCACCCGGGAGGGCCAAGTAAATGAGCAGTTCTTC.

The V and J genes are TRBV3-1 and TRBJ2-7, with D perhaps matching TRBD1 or TRBD2 (6 bases each). Germline V gene sequence: CDR1 LGHDT, CDR2 YNNKEL (reference sequence). CDR3 length: 14 residues. Trimming left V 0 bases short and J 7 bases short, with 13 bases between. CDR3: CASSQDSGAGEQYF. Here the CDR3 DNA reads TGTGCCAGCAGCCAAGATTCGGGGGCGGGGGAGCAGTACTTC.

This clonotype appeared many times. The J gene is TRBJ1-1, the V gene TRBV20-1; possible D gene TRBD1, 5 bases. Germline V gene data show CDR1 as DFQATT and CDR2 as SNEGSKA (reference sequence). The CDR3 covers 14 residues. V lost 6 bases, J lost 3 bases, and 17 bases lay in between. The CDR3, as DNA: TGCAGTGCCGGAGGAGGGGCCTCAGACACTGAAGCTTTCTTT. It is translated as CSAGGGASDTEAFF.

This clonotype was seen more than once but under ten times. V is TRBV7-9 and J is TRBJ1-3, with D unclear. This CDR3 has 14 residues. Between the trimmed V and J ends, which lost 3 bases and 1 base, there was a span of 7 bases. Germline values: CDR1 SEHNR, CDR2 FQNEAQ (reference sequence). The CDR3 DNA is TGTGCCAGCAGCTTGATGGCATCTGGAAACACCATATATTTT. Protein product: CASSLMASGNTIYF.